The present T cell receptor beta chain was sequenced within a study of T cell clones after liver transplantation. Study overall: In this trial, immunosuppression withdrawal was attempted within 2 years of liver transplant. Three of the eight recipients were HCV-positive; the rest had non-autoimmune, non-viral transplant indications. TCRbeta sequencing after a pre-transplant mixed lymphocyte reaction identified graft-donor-reactive clones, later tracked in post-transplant blood. Findings and caveats of the study: Donor-reactive sequences fell more than third party-reactive ones, suggesting partial deletion.

The assay was immunoSEQ multiplex PCR, and TCRdb's table has in-frame clones only and misses some. The sample holds approximately 6,000 clones, 81% seen once. There are 15 residues in the CDR3. From germline, CDR1 is WNHNN and CDR2 SYGVQD (reference sequence). V gave up 6 bases and J gave up 5 bases, with 14 bases separating them. Comment on this clone: Its antigen is unidentified.

The rearrangement uses TRBV10-1 and TRBJ2-6; D gene ambiguous. The specimen was CD8+ T cells from blood, collected before liver transplant. The clonotype was recovered from a human donor who received a liver transplant. CDR3 DNA sequence: TGCGCCAGCAGGATCGCACAAAGTCGGGCCAACGTCCTGACTTTC. Protein product: CASRIAQSRANVLTF.